A single T cell receptor beta chain is shown here with its context. Its cognate antigen has yet to be identified. One base away there is no much larger clone; base qualities are not given. This sample was included in a study of brain T cells in children with intractable seizures listed by TCRdb under 2021. In terms of the full investigation: Resected brain tissue from about 53 pediatric epilepsy surgery cases was initially screened for immune gene transcripts with a NanoString immunology panel. Among the roughly twelve selected surgery cases, eight also had pre-surgery blood sequenced, leaving four with brain tissue only. On the study overall, not on this receptor specifically: Because sequencing depth differed between pre- and post-surgery blood, the absence of clones from the pre-surgery sample may reflect undersampling. Viral specificity was inferred only from CDR3 sequence similarity, and patients' HCMV serostatus was unknown.

TCR beta chain sequences were generated from genomic DNA using the immunoSEQ assay. The authors' analysis ran thus. CDR3 sequences not starting with the conserved framework cysteine at position 104 were manually removed. Clonality was calculated as one minus the normalized Shannon's Diversity Index, with values ranging from 0 (maximal diversity) to 1 (oligoclonal). Differences in the frequency of the same CDR3 between samples, such as brain versus blood, were assessed with chi-squared comparison-of-proportions tests. Public clonotypes were identified through searches of immuneACCESS, and similarity to known antiviral clonotypes was evaluated with the VDJdb browser. Imported from immuneACCESS, the table was reduced by TCRdb to in-frame sequences with V and J called. These copies leave out some clones; in studies compared against another copy, an unresolved V gene accounts for under half, and the cause of the remainder is not known. V, J and clone size derive from that table, while D and trimming were established from the DNA sequence. The sample records tens of thousands of clones, under 95% of which are singletons. Clones ranked in the top ten supply around 22% of the sample.

Including cysteine and phenylalanine, the CDR3 has 13 amino acids. Just the 39-base CDR3 DNA is kept, in frame starting at base 1. In the germline V gene, CDR1 corresponds to SNHLY and CDR2 to FYNNEI. Relative to germline, V is 7 bases shorter and J is 7 bases shorter, with 13 bases between their ends. The time point label, as the study defines it: resected brain tissue, or blood drawn just prior to surgery. The surgery cases showing the highest brain T cell transcript signatures were chosen for TCR beta chain sequencing of brain tissue and, when available, of blood. Prior to surgery, the patients had been treated with at least one anti-epileptic drug. TCR-sequenced patients were children with drug-resistant epilepsy due to tuberous sclerosis complex, focal cortical dysplasia, Rasmussen encephalitis or hemimegalencephaly. Blood samples were drawn just before the epilepsy surgery. The Monarch genomic DNA purification kit was used to extract bulk genomic DNA from unsorted brain tissue and whole blood.

The sample in question was peripheral blood, obtained at surgery. This sequence uses TRBV2 and TRBJ1-4; matching of 5 bases hints at TRBD1 as the D gene. This clonotype originated in a girl aged 2-10 years with Rasmussen encephalitis and intractable seizures. The bases are TGTGCCAGCATTGGGGGAGTAAGTGAAAAACTGTTTTTT. It translates as CASIGGVSEKLFF.